This T cell receptor beta chain was documented in a study of blood T cell repertoires in COVID-19. Background on the study: Collection of acute and convalescent COVID-19 samples took place in the United States, Italy and Spain. PBMCs, B-cell-depleted T cells, or T cells were the source of the cDNA or gDNA that made up the material.

The CDR3 length is 12 residues. V was pared by 11 bases and J by 6 bases, with 4 bases of the junction left unmatched. Germline CDR1 MNHEY, CDR2 SVGAGI. How the authors handled the data: Estimates of nucleated cell counts were drawn from the amplification of reference gene primers. The data were produced by immunoSEQ multiplex PCR, yet TCRdb's version contains in-frame clones alone and is incomplete. That table gives V, J and clone size, and the DNA gave D and trimming. The sample shows tens of thousands of clones, approximately 82% of them seen only once. The sample consisted of peripheral blood. The chain joins TRBV6-5 to TRBJ2-2, with 9 nucleotides matching TRBD2. The clonotype originates from a woman older than 75 with acute or convalescent COVID-19. The CDR3 here is CAAQREAGELFF. The CDR3 region has the DNA TGTGCCGCCCAGCGGGAGGCCGGGGAGCTGTTTTTT.